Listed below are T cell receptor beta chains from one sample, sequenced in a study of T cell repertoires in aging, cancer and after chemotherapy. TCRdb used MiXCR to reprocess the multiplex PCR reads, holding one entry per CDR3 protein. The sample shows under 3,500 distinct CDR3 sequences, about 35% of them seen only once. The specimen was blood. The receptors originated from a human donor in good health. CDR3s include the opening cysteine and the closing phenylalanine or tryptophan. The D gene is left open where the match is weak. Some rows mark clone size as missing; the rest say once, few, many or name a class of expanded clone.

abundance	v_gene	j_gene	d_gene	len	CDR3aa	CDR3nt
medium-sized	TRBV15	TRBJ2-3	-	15	CATSTITTSTDTQYF	TGTGCCACCAGCACCATCACTACTAGCACAGATACGCAGTATTTT
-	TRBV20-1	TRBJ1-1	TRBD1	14	CSARGGTANTEAFF	TGCAGTGCTAGGGGGGGGACAGCGAACACTGAAGCTTTCTTT
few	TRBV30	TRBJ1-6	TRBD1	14	CAFQQDRENSPLHF	TGTGCCTTTCAACAGGACAGGGAGAATTCACCCCTCCACTTT
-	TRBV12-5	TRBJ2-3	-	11	CASGFGDTQYF	TGTGCTAGTGGCTTCGGGGATACGCAGTATTTT
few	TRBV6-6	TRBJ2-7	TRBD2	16	CASSYTLAGGGYEQYF	TGTGCCAGCAGTTATACATTAGCGGGAGGAGGGTACGAGCAGTACTTC
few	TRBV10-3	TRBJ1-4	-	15	CAISESGGPNEKLFF	TGTGCCATCAGTGAGTCGGGGGGGCCTAATGAAAAACTGTTTTTT
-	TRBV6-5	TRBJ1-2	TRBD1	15	CASIGQGVDNYGYTF	TGTGCCAGCATCGGACAGGGTGTAGATAACTATGGCTACACCTTC
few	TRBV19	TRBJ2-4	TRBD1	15	CASSYRGLAKNIQYF	TGTGCCAGTAGTTACAGGGGGCTGGCCAAAAACATTCAGTACTTC
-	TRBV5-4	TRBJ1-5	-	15	CASRPESLGNQPQHF	TGTGCCAGCAGGCCCGAGTCCCTTGGCAATCAGCCCCAGCATTTT
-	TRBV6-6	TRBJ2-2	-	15	CASSARDPLTGELFF	TGTGCCAGCAGTGCCAGGGACCCCCTCACCGGGGAGCTGTTTTTT
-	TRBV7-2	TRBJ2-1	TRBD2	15	CASSPSAGGYNEQFF	TGTGCCAGCAGCCCCTCGGCGGGGGGGTACAATGAGCAGTTCTTC
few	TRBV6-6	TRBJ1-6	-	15	CASSSNPLYNSPLHF	TGTGCCAGCAGTAGCAATCCCCTCTATAATTCACCCCTCCACTTT
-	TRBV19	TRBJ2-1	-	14	CASRDQVSSYEQFF	TGTGCCAGTAGGGATCAAGTCAGCTCCTACGAGCAGTTCTTC
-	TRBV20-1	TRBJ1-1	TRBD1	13	CSASAGQGIEAFF	TGCAGTGCTAGCGCCGGACAGGGTATCGAAGCTTTCTTT
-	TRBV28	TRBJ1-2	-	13	CATITGPNYGYTF	TGTGCCACCATAACCGGGCCAAACTATGGCTACACCTTC
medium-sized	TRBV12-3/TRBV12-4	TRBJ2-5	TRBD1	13	CASRGQEQETQYF	TGTGCCAGCAGGGGACAGGAACAAGAGACCCAGTACTTC
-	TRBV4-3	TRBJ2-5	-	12	CASSRRGETQYF	TGCGCCAGCAGCCGAAGGGGGGAGACCCAGTACTTC
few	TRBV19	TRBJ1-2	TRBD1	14	CASSFRDRGRGYTF	TGTGCCAGTAGTTTCCGGGACAGGGGTCGCGGCTACACCTTC